A single sample gave rise to the 26 T cell receptor beta chains below, sequenced in a study of blood T cell repertoires in COVID-19. Some clones are missing from TCRdb's copy, which holds only in-frame ones; the method was immunoSEQ multiplex PCR. Here the sample spans a few hundred thousand clones, about 90% being singletons. The sample comprised PBMCs or T cells enriched from blood (not recorded which). The receptor set was obtained from a woman aged 30 to 39 who had recovered from COVID-19.

The V call is TRBV2, the J call TRBJ1-2, with D unresolved. V shed 1 base and J shed 7 bases, with 10 bases lying between them. CDR1 is SNHLY, CDR2 FYNNEI, per germline. The CDR3 is 13 residues long. Written as DNA, the CDR3 is TGTGCCAGCAGTGAAGATGAGGGTGGTGGCTACACCTTC. Amino acid sequence: CASSEDEGGGYTF.

The rearrangement joins TRBV6-5 to TRBJ1-3; no firm D call. Germline values: CDR1 MNHEY, CDR2 SVGAGI. V lost 6 bases and J 8 bases, leaving 11 bases between the germline ends. The CDR3 extends over 12 amino acids. The DNA for the CDR3 is TGTGCCAGCAGCCGAGACGGGGACACCATATATTTT. Residues: CASSRDGDTIYF.

This clone was recorded once. The CDR3 loop is CASSGIREGRTEAFF. DNA of the CDR3: TGTGCCAGCAGCGGGATTCGTGAGGGTAGAACTGAAGCTTTCTTT. J is TRBJ1-1 and V is TRBV9; D is unclear. The CDR3 totals 15 residues. Germline loops: CDR1 SGDLS, CDR2 YYNGEE. V lost 3 bases and J lost 5, with 17 bases in between.

The chain employs TRBV30 and TRBJ1-5; D is possibly TRBD1 (5 bases). The CDR3 consists of 14 residues. The germline gives CDR1 GTSNPN, CDR2 SVGIG (reference sequence). The V end was cut by 4 bases, the J end by 2 bases, with 12 bases between. The CDR3 bases are TGTGCCTGGAAAGGGGCGGCAGGCAATCAGCCCCAGCATTTT. Its translation: CAWKGAAGNQPQHF. The full variable domain, completed using reference TRBV30 and TRBJ1-5, is SQTIHQWPATLVQPVGSPLSLECTVEGTSNPNLYWYRQAAGRGLQLLFYSVGIGQISSEVPQNLSASRPQDRQFILSSKKLLLSDSGFYLCAWKGAAGNQPQHFGDGTRLSIL.

The chain recombines TRBV7-9 with TRBJ1-1; possibly TRBD1 for D (5 bases). Germline CDR1 SEHNR, CDR2 FQNEAQ (reference sequence). V was clipped by 3 bases and J by 3 bases, with 17 bases between them. The CDR3 runs 16 residues. The DNA for the CDR3 is TGTGCCAGCAGCTTGCGGGGAGGGGTGAGCGACACTGAAGCTTTCTTT. Its protein is CASSLRGGVSDTEAFF.

This clone was seen just once. The chain carries TRBV29-1 and TRBJ1-2; the D gene is possibly TRBD1 (6 bases). V was trimmed by 4 bases and J by 6 bases, leaving 12 bases between them. The germline CDR1 and CDR2 sequences are SQVTM and ANQGSEA. The CDR3 consists of 12 residues. The CDR3 sequence is CSVVLGADGYTF. CDR3 DNA sequence: TGCAGCGTTGTACTGGGGGCGGATGGCTACACCTTC.

The chain joins TRBV27 to TRBJ1-2, with D hard to call. V gave up 5 bases and J gave up 0 bases, with 7 bases separating them. Per germline, CDR1 MNHEY and CDR2 SMNVEV (reference sequence). The length of the CDR3 is 13 residues. CDR3 DNA sequence: TGTGCCAGCAGTCCGCAGGCTAACTATGGCTACACCTTC. This encodes CASSPQANYGYTF.

DNA for the CDR3: TGTGCCTGGAGTGTACTGGCGGGGGGGAGAAATGAGCAGTTCTTC. Translating gives CAWSVLAGGRNEQFF. The rearrangement joins TRBV30 to TRBJ2-1, with 9 bases fitting TRBD2. The CDR3 is 15 amino acids. The germline CDR1 and CDR2 sequences are GTSNPN and SVGIG (reference sequence). Trimming removed 0 bases from V and 7 bases from J; junction bases left unmatched: 7.

The gene calls are TRBV2 and TRBJ1-1, with a tentative D call TRBD1 (5 bases). CDR1 is SNHLY and CDR2 is FYNNEI in the germline V gene. Trimming took 10 bases from V and 1 from J, leaving 13 bases between them. The CDR3 totals 13 residues. The DNA for the CDR3 is TGTGCCACCTCCTGGGGCAAGAACACTGAAGCTTTCTTT. This encodes CATSWGKNTEAFF.

The sample holds a few counts of this clone. The chain has TRBV30 and TRBJ1-1, with a weak D call TRBD1 (5 bases). Germline V gives CDR1 GTSNPN, CDR2 SVGIG (reference sequence). V lost 0 bases to trimming and J lost 0 bases, with 14 bases between them. The CDR3 runs 16 residues. The CDR3 reads CAWSVWGSGLNTEAFF. CDR3 bases: TGTGCCTGGAGTGTATGGGGCAGTGGCCTGAACACTGAAGCTTTCTTT.

This clone showed up just once. The V gene is TRBV7-2, the J gene TRBJ2-7; 9 bases line up with TRBD1. The CDR3 is 16 residues long. Germline CDR1 is SGHTA and CDR2 is FQGNSA. V lost 6 bases to trimming and J lost 5 bases; unmatched junction nucleotides: 14. CDR3 loop: CASSPTVGQGSHEQYF. Written as DNA, the CDR3 is TGTGCCAGCAGTCCTACGGTAGGACAGGGGAGCCACGAGCAGTACTTC.

This clone was seen only once. The chain is built from TRBV6-2 or TRBV6-3 and TRBJ2-7, with 12 bases fitting TRBD2. The germline gives CDR1 MNHEY, CDR2 SVGEGT. The CDR3 covers 15 residues. Losses at the gene ends were 2 bases for V and 5 bases for J; bases not matched to a gene: 4. In DNA, the CDR3 is TGTGCCAGCAGTTACGGGAGGACTAGCGGGGACGAGCAGTACTTC. This sequence encodes CASSYGRTSGDEQYF.

The chain has TRBV5-1 and TRBJ2-7, with 9 bases that match TRBD1. Losses at the gene ends were 3 bases for V and 2 bases for J; bases not matched to a gene: 6. CDR3 length equals 15 residues. The V gene's germline CDR1 is SGHRS and CDR2 YFSETQ. CDR3 nucleotide sequence: TGCGCCAGCAGCTCGGGACAGGGAGGACCCTACGAGCAGTACTTC. Its translation is CASSSGQGGPYEQYF.

The rearrangement uses TRBV29-1 and TRBJ1-1; 8 nucleotides match TRBD1. The CDR3 is 13 residues long. Per germline, CDR1 SQVTM and CDR2 ANQGSEA. Losses at the gene ends were 7 bases for V and 3 bases for J; bases not matched to a gene: 7. The CDR3 DNA sequence: TGCAGCGGAAGGACAGGGTTCGACACTGAAGCTTTCTTT. Translating gives CSGRTGFDTEAFF.

The CDR3 sequence is CASSLSTGAGELFF. Written as DNA, the CDR3 is TGTGCCAGCAGTTTATCGACGGGGGCCGGGGAGCTGTTTTTT. This chain uses TRBV27 with TRBJ2-2, with D perhaps TRBD2 (6 bases). Trimming shortened V by 0 bases and J by 6 bases, and 8 bases separated the two germline ends. The CDR3 runs to 14 residues. Per the germline V gene, CDR1 is MNHEY and CDR2 is SMNVEV (reference sequence).

V gene TRBV3-1 (or the pseudogene TRBV3-2) combines with J gene TRBJ1-5, with 7 bases lining up with TRBD1. The germline V gene has CDR1 LGHDT and CDR2 YNNKEL (reference sequence). This CDR3 is built from 19 residues. The junction had 11 bases not matched to a gene; V was cut back by 0 bases and J by 0 bases. CDR3 residues: CASSQDWGQRTHSNQPQHF. The CDR3 nucleotides are TGTGCCAGCAGCCAAGATTGGGGACAGCGAACCCATAGCAATCAGCCCCAGCATTTT.

The rearrangement joins TRBV9 to TRBJ2-2; TRBD1 matches 7 bases. The V segment lost 0 bases and the J segment 1 base; nucleotides outside the gene matches: 3. In germline, CDR1 is SGDLS, CDR2 YYNGEE. The CDR3 sequence is 16 residues long. This chain's CDR3 is CASSVGGTENTGELFF. The CDR3 DNA follows: TGTGCCAGCAGCGTAGGTGGGACAGAGAACACCGGGGAGCTGTTTTTT.

Worth noting for this clone: Other DNA sequences from this sample encode an identical CDR3 as well. The rearrangement uses TRBV7-3 and TRBJ1-1; TRBD1 is a possible D gene (5 bases). Germline V gives CDR1 SGHTA, CDR2 FQGTGA. V gave up 2 bases and J gave up 2 bases, with 6 bases separating them. CDR3 length equals 13 residues. CDR3 loop: CASSLGANTEAFF. DNA of the CDR3: TGTGCCAGCAGCTTAGGGGCTAACACTGAAGCTTTCTTT.

The chain couples TRBV3-1 (or the pseudogene TRBV3-2) to TRBJ1-3; D is possibly TRBD1 (5 bases). Between the trimmed V and J ends, which lost 4 bases and 4 bases, there was a span of 17 bases. The CDR3 totals 16 residues. Germline CDR1 reads LGHDT; CDR2 reads YNNKEL (reference sequence). CDR3 bases: TGTGCCAGCAGCCGGGGCAGGGTCGAATCGGGAAACACCATATATTTT. Translated: CASSRGRVESGNTIYF.

The V call is TRBV5-1, the J call TRBJ1-6; 11 nucleotides agree with TRBD1. The germline gives CDR1 SGHRS, CDR2 YFSETQ. The length of the CDR3 is 16 residues. The J segment lost 9 bases and the V segment lost 6 bases, leaving 11 bases of the junction unmatched. The CDR3 sequence: CASKRGQGALSSPLHF. The CDR3 DNA sequence: TGCGCCAGCAAACGTGGACAGGGGGCCTTGAGTTCACCCCTCCACTTT. Looking up the rest from reference TRBV5-1 and TRBJ1-6 gives the full variable domain: KAGVTQTPRYLIKTRGQQVTLSCSPISGHRSVSWYQQTPGQGLQFLFEYFSETQRNKGNFPGRFSGRQFSNSRSEMNVSTLELGDSALYLCASKRGQGALSSPLHFGNGTRLTVT.

The chain is built from TRBV19 and TRBJ2-1; TRBD1 aligns across 11 bases. Germline V gene sequence: CDR1 LNHDA, CDR2 SQIVND (reference sequence). V trimming: 6 bases; J trimming: 0 bases; junction bases outside the gene matches: 7. The CDR3 is 17 amino acids. The CDR3 reads CASSRTGGPISYNEQFF. The DNA for the CDR3 is TGTGCCAGTAGCAGGACAGGGGGCCCCATCTCCTACAATGAGCAGTTCTTC.

This clone was observed a single time. The genes are TRBV15 and TRBJ2-4; TRBD1 matches at 8 bases. V lost 1 base and J lost 1; bases outside the gene matches: 9. The germline V gene has CDR1 LNHNV and CDR2 YYDKDF (reference sequence). This CDR3 has 18 amino acids. The CDR3 loop is CATSRALTGVEAKNIQYF. CDR3 DNA sequence: TGTGCCACCAGCAGAGCATTGACAGGGGTCGAGGCCAAAAACATTCAGTACTTC.

This chain links TRBV25-1 with TRBJ2-2; D may be TRBD2 (5 bases). The CDR3 extends over 13 amino acids. V was pared by 8 bases and J by 6 bases, with 13 bases between. Germline V gives CDR1 MGHDK, CDR2 SYGVNS. CDR3 sequence: CASGEWVPGELFF. CDR3 sequence (DNA): TGTGCCAGCGGGGAGTGGGTTCCCGGGGAGCTGTTTTTT.

This clone was recorded only once. The rearrangement links TRBV29-1 to TRBJ2-3; D is perhaps TRBD2 (6 bases). Trimming stripped 0 bases from V and 6 bases from J, with 16 bases between. Germline V gene sequence: CDR1 SQVTM, CDR2 ANQGSEA. The CDR3 loop spans 15 amino acids. The DNA for the CDR3 is TGCAGCGTTGAAGATTTAGGTTTCCGGGGGGATACGCAGTATTTT. This translates into CSVEDLGFRGDTQYF.

The V and J genes are TRBV30 and TRBJ1-2; tentative D call: TRBD1 (6 bases). Germline V gives CDR1 GTSNPN, CDR2 SVGIG (reference sequence). The CDR3 loop spans 12 amino acids. V was shortened by 3 bases and J by 7 bases, with 12 bases between the two germline ends. CDR3 loop: CAWSPGAGGYTF. The CDR3 nucleotides are TGTGCCTGGAGCCCAGGGGCCGGTGGCTACACCTTC.

The chain has TRBV29-1 and TRBJ2-7, with a tentative D call TRBD2 (5 bases). Trimming stripped 2 bases from V and 2 bases from J, with 7 bases between. The CDR3 consists of 12 residues. The V gene's germline CDR1 is SQVTM and CDR2 ANQGSEA. The CDR3 loop is CSVETEAYEQYF. The CDR3 bases are TGCAGCGTTGAAACGGAGGCCTACGAGCAGTACTTC.